There are many counts of the clone carrying this T cell receptor beta chain. What it recognizes is unknown. Trimming cost V 5 bases and J 2 bases; bases outside gene matches: 11. Germline V CDR1 and CDR2: SEHNR, FQNEAQ (reference sequence). The CDR3 is made up of 16 amino acids. The sample belongs to a study of T cells in Graves' hyperthyroidism and ophthalmopathy. Regarding the study as a whole: Using 13 V-J features, a model discriminated ophthalmopathy from stable hyperthyroidism.

A NOSPECS grade of at least 4, a Clinical Activity Score of at least 3 and duration under 3 months were recorded in ophthalmopathy patients. Uncontrolled infection, other autoimmune disease, pregnancy or lactation led to exclusion. TCR beta CDR3 region amplification was performed from RNA transcripts. The HTBI primer set drove a first-round RT-PCR of the TCR CDR3. TCRdb reprocessed the multiplex PCR reads with MiXCR, giving one entry per CDR3 protein. The data show around 370,000 distinct CDR3 sequences, less than 20% seen once. This TCR was recovered from a man aged 18 to 29 with Graves' ophthalmopathy. Sequencing was done on a sample of blood. The chain couples TRBV7-9 to TRBJ1-1, with 7 bases matching TRBD1. The CDR3 nucleotides are TGTGCCAGCAGCGATACCCCCGGGACAGCCAACACTGAAGCTTTCTTT. This codes for CASSDTPGTANTEAFF. Complete variable domain (other parts from reference TRBV7-9 and TRBJ1-1): DTGVSQNPRHKITKRGQNVTFRCDPISEHNRLYWYRQTLGQGPEFLTYFQNEAQLEKSRLLSDRFSAERPKGSFSTLEIQRTEQGDSAMYLCASSDTPGTANTEAFFGQGTRLTVV.